This T cell receptor beta chain emerged from a study of neurological immune-mediated disorders. Findings and limits, study-wide: Multiple sclerosis was found to have the least TCR clonal expansion, below healthy controls, and HTLV-1-associated myelopathy the most.

This clonotype appeared many times. What it binds is unknown. As for the cDNA, it was generated by 5'RACE with 10-nucleotide random UMIs. TCRdb recomputed calls from the 5' RACE reads with MiXCR, one row per CDR3 protein. The sample records 71,000 or so distinct CDR3 sequences, approximately 5% being singletons. The CDR3 extends over 15 amino acids. V dropped 4 bases and J dropped 3 bases, with 13 bases sitting between them. Germline loops: CDR1 MGHRA, CDR2 YSYEKL. The genes are TRBV4-1 and TRBJ2-4, with D unresolved. This sequence was found in a woman aged 25 to 39 with multiple sclerosis. Sequencing was carried out using PBMCs. CDR3 DNA: TGCGCCAGCAGCCTGGTAGGGTCGGACAAAAACATTCAGTACTTC. This sequence encodes CASSLVGSDKNIQYF.